A selection of T cell receptor beta chains follows, all from one sample in a study of blood T cell repertoires in COVID-19. Using immunoSEQ multiplex PCR, the repertoire was profiled, and TCRdb retains in-frame clones only, with some absent. The sample lists under 95,000 clones, approximately 80% occurring once. What was sequenced was peripheral blood. These TCRs come from a man aged 45-60 years with acute or convalescent COVID-19. CDR3s include the opening cysteine and the closing phenylalanine or tryptophan. The D gene is left open where the match is weak. For some rows the clone size is stated as once, few or many, or as a class when expanded; others skip it.

j_call,d_call,v_call,clone_size,cdr3_nt,cdr3_aa
TRBJ1-2,TRBD1,TRBV28,NA,TGTGCCAGCAGCCCCGACAGGGCCGGAAGGGGCTACACCTTC,CASSPDRAGRGYTF
TRBJ2-4,NA,TRBV5-1,NA,TGCGCCAGCCGGTTGGACCGAGGGAACATTCAGTACTTC,CASRLDRGNIQYF
TRBJ2-1,TRBD2,TRBV3-1/TRBV3-2,NA,TGTGCCAGCAGCCAGGTAGCGGGAGGGAGGTACAATGAGCAGTTCTTC,CASSQVAGGRYNEQFF
TRBJ2-3,NA,TRBV7-2,NA,TGTGCCAGCAGCCAAAGGCCCGGACTCAGCACAGATACGCAGTATTTT,CASSQRPGLSTDTQYF
TRBJ2-3,TRBD1,TRBV6-2/TRBV6-3,NA,TGTGCCAGCAGTACAGGGGTAAGGACAGATACGCAGTATTTT,CASSTGVRTDTQYF
TRBJ1-4,TRBD1,TRBV7-2,NA,TGTGCCAGCAGCCTTAGCCGACAGGGGGCTTATGAAAAACTGTTTTTT,CASSLSRQGAYEKLFF
TRBJ1-3,NA,TRBV21-1,NA,TGTGCCAGCAGCAAAGAGGTGGACAGTGGAAACACCATATATTTT,CASSKEVDSGNTIYF
TRBJ2-1,TRBD1,TRBV24-1,once,TGTGCCACCAGTGAAGCCGGGACAGGGAGTTGGAGAGATGAGCAGTTCTTC,CATSEAGTGSWRDEQFF
TRBJ2-7,TRBD1,TRBV29-1,once,TGCAGCGTTGGGACAGGGGAAACCTACGAGCAGTACTTC,CSVGTGETYEQYF
TRBJ1-5,NA,TRBV28,NA,TGTGCCAGTCAGCAGGTTACCAATCAGCCCCAGCATTTT,CASQQVTNQPQHF
TRBJ2-5,NA,TRBV5-1,once,TGCGCCAGCAGCTTGGATATGAGGGAGACCCAGTACTTC,CASSLDMRETQYF
TRBJ2-1,NA,TRBV11-2,NA,TGTGCCAGCAGCTTCCGGACCGGGGTTGGTACATACAATGAGCAGTTCTTC,CASSFRTGVGTYNEQFF
TRBJ1-1,TRBD1,TRBV5-6,NA,TGTGCCAGCAGCTACGGACAGGGGGCAACTGAAGCTTTCTTT,CASSYGQGATEAFF
TRBJ1-1,NA,TRBV28,NA,TGTGCCAGCAGCCTCGGGGGGCTGGTAGCTTTCTTT,CASSLGGLVAFF
TRBJ1-6,NA,TRBV5-4,NA,TGTGCCAGCAGTCGGGAAAGGGCCTATAATTCACCCCTCCACTTT,CASSRERAYNSPLHF
TRBJ1-2,NA,TRBV7-9,NA,TGTGCCAGCAGCTTAGATGTGCGGGTCTATGGCTACACCTTC,CASSLDVRVYGYTF
TRBJ1-1,NA,TRBV5-1,once,TGCGCCAGCAGCGCATGGACAGAGAACACTGAAGCTTTCTTT,CASSAWTENTEAFF
TRBJ2-2,TRBD2,TRBV7-3,NA,TGTGCCAGCAGCTTGACTAGCGGAGGCACCGGGGAGCTGTTTTTT,CASSLTSGGTGELFF
TRBJ1-1,TRBD1,TRBV5-1,NA,TGCGCCAGCAACACTCTGACAGGGGTAACCACTGAAGCTTTCTTT,CASNTLTGVTTEAFF
TRBJ1-5,NA,TRBV28,NA,TGTGCCAGTATGGCTAGCAGGAGCAATCAGCCCCAGCATTTT,CASMASRSNQPQHF
TRBJ1-2,NA,TRBV2,NA,TGTGCCAGCAGTATATCAGGGCTCTTTAACTATGGCTACACCTTC,CASSISGLFNYGYTF
TRBJ2-2,NA,TRBV5-1,NA,TGCGCCAGCAGACCCGACAGTTGGAACACCGGGGAGCTGTTTTTT,CASRPDSWNTGELFF
TRBJ1-5,TRBD1,TRBV11-2,NA,TGTGCCAGCAGCTTATCGGACAGGAGCAATCAGCCCCAGCATTTT,CASSLSDRSNQPQHF
TRBJ1-1,NA,TRBV29-1,few,TGCAGCGTTGAACCCGGGAACACTGAAGCTTTCTTT,CSVEPGNTEAFF
TRBJ1-4,TRBD1,TRBV27,NA,TGTGCCAGCAGGACACAGGGGTGGGAAAAACTGTTTTTT,CASRTQGWEKLFF
TRBJ2-7,TRBD1,TRBV4-3,once,TGCGCCAGCAGCCAGGGGGGACAGGGAGGGCCTTACGAGCAGTACTTC,CASSQGGQGGPYEQYF
TRBJ1-3,NA,TRBV7-9,NA,TGTGCCAGCAGCTTGACAGAACGGACCTCTGGAAACACCATATATTTT,CASSLTERTSGNTIYF
TRBJ2-7,NA,TRBV10-1,few,TGCGCCAGCAGTCAGGACTTGGGCTACGAGCAGTACTTC,CASSQDLGYEQYF
TRBJ1-1,TRBD1,TRBV6-5,NA,TGTGCCAGCAGTTACCGGGCCAGGGGGAGCACTGAAGCTTTCTTT,CASSYRARGSTEAFF
TRBJ1-4,NA,TRBV6-4,NA,TGTGCCAGCAGCCAGACAGCAACTAATGAAAAACTGTTTTTT,CASSQTATNEKLFF
TRBJ2-3,TRBD2,TRBV5-6,NA,TGTGCCAGCAGCCGTCGGGGACTAGCGGATTTTGCAGATACGCAGTATTTT,CASSRRGLADFADTQYF
TRBJ1-5,NA,TRBV6-5,NA,TGTGCCAGCAGTTACGGGGGGGGGAGCAATCAGCCCCAGCATTTT,CASSYGGGSNQPQHF
TRBJ2-7,TRBD2,TRBV29-1,once,TGCAGCGTTTGGGAGGGAAAAACCTACGAGCAGTACTTC,CSVWEGKTYEQYF
TRBJ1-5,NA,TRBV27,NA,TGTGCCAGCAGTTTATACGGACAAGGGTTCAATCAGCCCCAGCATTTT,CASSLYGQGFNQPQHF
TRBJ2-7,TRBD1,TRBV7-9,NA,TGTGCCAGCAGCGACCGGACAGGGCGCTACGAGCAGTACTTC,CASSDRTGRYEQYF
TRBJ1-1,NA,TRBV12-3/TRBV12-4,once,TGTGCCAGCAGCTGGACAGCTAACACTGAAGCTTTCTTT,CASSWTANTEAFF
TRBJ2-7,TRBD1,TRBV9,NA,TGTGCCAGCAGCGTAGGATCAGGGGGCCTCTACGAGCAGTACTTC,CASSVGSGGLYEQYF
TRBJ1-2,TRBD1,TRBV6-6,NA,TGTGCCAGCAGAAACACGGGACAGGGTTATGGCTACACCTTC,CASRNTGQGYGYTF
TRBJ1-6,NA,TRBV3-1/TRBV3-2,NA,TGTGCCAGCAGCCAACCAGGGAATAATTCACCCCTCCACTTT,CASSQPGNNSPLHF
TRBJ1-1,NA,TRBV4-1,NA,TGCGCCAGCAGCCCCCAGGTGAACACTGAAGCTTTCTTT,CASSPQVNTEAFF
TRBJ2-7,TRBD2,TRBV4-1,once,TGCGCCAGCAGCCAAGGACTAGCGGGAGGGAGCTCCTACGAGCAGTACTTC,CASSQGLAGGSSYEQYF